The source of this TCR beta chain is a study of somatic mutations in cytotoxic T cells in rheumatoid arthritis. About the study: Flow sorting yielded some V beta antibody-stained T-cell populations at nearly 100% purity, among them V beta1+ cells sequenced for TCRB.

Libraries were prepared by immunoSEQ multiplex PCR; TCRdb keeps only in-frame clonotypes and omits some of them. This sample has 25,000 to 30,000 clones, with more than 75% found just once. This clone was seen more than once but under ten times. Its specificity is not known. J was trimmed by 5 bases and V by 4 bases; bases with no gene match: 10. The length of the CDR3 is 15 residues. Germline V gene lookup returns CDR1 SQVTM and CDR2 ANQGSEA. Study findings and constraints: Rheumatoid arthritis patients showed slight TRBV07 underrepresentation, and this was not adjusted for multiple comparisons.

The chain has TRBV29-1 and TRBJ1-1; TRBD1 matches 10 bases. Sequencing was carried out using CD8+ T cells sorted from blood. The source of this sequence is an adult with rheumatoid arthritis. CDR3 nucleotides: TGCAGCGTTGTCCCCCTAGGACAGGGGGGTACTGAAGCTTTCTTT. This codes for CSVVPLGQGGTEAFF.